This passage covers 3 T cell receptor beta chains from one sample sequenced in a study of cytomegalovirus exposure and HLA in healthy donors. With 60 Vbeta and 13 Jbeta primers, the PCR was carried out. Some clones are missing from TCRdb's copy, which holds only in-frame ones; the method was immunoSEQ multiplex PCR. The table has a few hundred thousand clones, 80% seen once. Source material: PBMCs. The origin of the receptors is a girl aged 2 to 10 in good health and CMV-seronegative.

The chain has TRBV18 and TRBJ2-1; tentative D call: TRBD1 (5 bases). This CDR3 is 15 amino acids long. The V end was cut by 3 bases, the J end by 6 bases, with 15 bases between. Germline-derived CDR1 and CDR2 are KGHSH and LQKENI. Here the CDR3 DNA reads TGTGCCAGCTCACCCGGCGACAGCCGAGGCAATGAGCAGTTCTTC. As protein: CASSPGDSRGNEQFF.

The V and J genes are TRBV21-1 and TRBJ2-3; no check of the table's D call, TRBD2, against the DNA was made. TRBV21-1 is reported as a pseudogene. The CDR3 is made up of 16 amino acids. The CDR3 DNA reads as TGTGCCAGCAGCAAAGCGAGGACACAGGGAGGGAATACGCAGTATTTT. Its protein is CASSKARTQGGNTQYF.

This chain joins TRBV7-6 and TRBJ1-4, with D perhaps TRBD1 (6 bases). Deletions cut 5 bases from V and 8 bases from J, with 21 bases between. Per the germline V gene, CDR1 is SGHVS and CDR2 is FNYEAQ. CDR3 length equals 16 residues. In DNA form, the CDR3 reads TGTGCCAGCAGCGACCGACCAACAGGGTCTGGGGAAAAACTGTTTTTT. This sequence encodes CASSDRPTGSGEKLFF.